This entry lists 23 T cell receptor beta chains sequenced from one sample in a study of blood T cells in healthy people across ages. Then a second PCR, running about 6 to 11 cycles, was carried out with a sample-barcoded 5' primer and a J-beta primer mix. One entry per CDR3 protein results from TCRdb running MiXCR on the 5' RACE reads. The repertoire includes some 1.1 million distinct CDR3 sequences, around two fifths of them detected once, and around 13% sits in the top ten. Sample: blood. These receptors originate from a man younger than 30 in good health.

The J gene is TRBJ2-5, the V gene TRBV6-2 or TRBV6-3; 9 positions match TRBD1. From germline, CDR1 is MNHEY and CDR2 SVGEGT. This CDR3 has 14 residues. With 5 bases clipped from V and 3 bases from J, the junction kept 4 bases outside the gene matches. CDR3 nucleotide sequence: TGTGCCAGCAGTACAACAGGGGGCGAAGAGACCCAGTACTTC. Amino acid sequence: CASSTTGGEETQYF.

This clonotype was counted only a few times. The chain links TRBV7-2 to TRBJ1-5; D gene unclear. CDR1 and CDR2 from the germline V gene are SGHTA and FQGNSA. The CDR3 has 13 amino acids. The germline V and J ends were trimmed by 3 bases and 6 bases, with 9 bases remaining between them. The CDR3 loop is CASSLSSGQPQHF. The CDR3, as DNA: TGTGCCAGCAGCTTGTCATCAGGTCAGCCCCAGCATTTT.

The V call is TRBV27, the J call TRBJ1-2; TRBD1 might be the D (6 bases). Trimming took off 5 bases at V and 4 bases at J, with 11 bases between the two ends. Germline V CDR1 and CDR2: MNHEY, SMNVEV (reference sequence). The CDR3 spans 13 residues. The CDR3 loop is CASSAGQLYGYTF. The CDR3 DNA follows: TGTGCCAGCAGTGCCGGACAGCTCTATGGCTACACCTTC.

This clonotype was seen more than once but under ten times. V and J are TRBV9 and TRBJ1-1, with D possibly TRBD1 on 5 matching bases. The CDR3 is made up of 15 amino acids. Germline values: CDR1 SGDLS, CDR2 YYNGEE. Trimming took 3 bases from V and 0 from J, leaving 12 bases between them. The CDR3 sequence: CASSDRQLMNTEAFF. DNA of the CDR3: TGTGCCAGCAGCGACCGACAGCTCATGAACACTGAAGCTTTCTTT.

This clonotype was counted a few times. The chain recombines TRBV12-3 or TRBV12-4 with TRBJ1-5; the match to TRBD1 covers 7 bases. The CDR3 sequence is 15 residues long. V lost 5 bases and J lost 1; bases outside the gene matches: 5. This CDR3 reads CASSENRGSNQPQHF. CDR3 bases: TGTGCCAGCAGTGAGAACAGGGGAAGCAATCAGCCCCAGCATTTT.

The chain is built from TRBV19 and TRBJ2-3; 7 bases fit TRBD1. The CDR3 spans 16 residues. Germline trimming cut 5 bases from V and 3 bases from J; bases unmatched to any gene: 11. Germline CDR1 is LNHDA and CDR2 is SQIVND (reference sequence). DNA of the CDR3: TGTGCCAGTAGTCCGACGACAGGGTGGTTTACAGATACGCAGTATTTT. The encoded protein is CASSPTTGWFTDTQYF.

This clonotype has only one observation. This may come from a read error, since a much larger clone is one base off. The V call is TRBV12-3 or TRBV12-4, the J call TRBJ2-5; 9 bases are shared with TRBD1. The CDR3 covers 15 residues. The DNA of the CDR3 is TGTGCCAGCAGGTTAGTCTCGGGACAGGGAAAGACCCAGTACTTC. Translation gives CASRLVSGQGKTQYF.

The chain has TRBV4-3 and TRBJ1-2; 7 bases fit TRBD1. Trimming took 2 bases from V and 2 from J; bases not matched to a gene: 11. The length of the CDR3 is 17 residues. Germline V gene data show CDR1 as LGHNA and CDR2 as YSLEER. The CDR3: CASSQQGAGQLNYGYTF. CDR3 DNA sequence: TGCGCCAGCAGCCAACAAGGGGCGGGACAGCTAAACTATGGCTACACCTTC.

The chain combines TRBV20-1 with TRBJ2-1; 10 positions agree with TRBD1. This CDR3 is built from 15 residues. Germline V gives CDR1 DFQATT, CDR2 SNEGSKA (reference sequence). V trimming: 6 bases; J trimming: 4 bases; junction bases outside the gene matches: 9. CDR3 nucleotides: TGCAGTGCGCTTTGGGACAGGGGCCTATACAATGAGCAGTTCTTC. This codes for CSALWDRGLYNEQFF.

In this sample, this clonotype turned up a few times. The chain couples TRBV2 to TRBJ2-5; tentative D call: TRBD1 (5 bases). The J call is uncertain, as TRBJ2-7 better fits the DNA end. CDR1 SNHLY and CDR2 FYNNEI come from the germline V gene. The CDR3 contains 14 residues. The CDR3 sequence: CASSEGRASNEQYF. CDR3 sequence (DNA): TGTGCCAGCAGTGAGGGCAGGGCGAGCAACGAGCAGTACTTC.

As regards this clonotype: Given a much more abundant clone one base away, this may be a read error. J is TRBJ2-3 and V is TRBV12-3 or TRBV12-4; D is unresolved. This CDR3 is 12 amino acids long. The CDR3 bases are TGTGCCCGCAGCTCGGACCCGAATACGCAGTATTTT. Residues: CARSSDPNTQYF.

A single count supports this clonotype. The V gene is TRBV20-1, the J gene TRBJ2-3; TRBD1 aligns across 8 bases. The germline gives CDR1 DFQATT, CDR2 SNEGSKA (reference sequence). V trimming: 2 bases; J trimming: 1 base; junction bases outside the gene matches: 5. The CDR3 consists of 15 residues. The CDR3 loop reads CSARQQGVRTDTQYF. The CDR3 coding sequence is TGCAGTGCTAGACAACAGGGGGTTCGCACAGATACGCAGTATTTT.

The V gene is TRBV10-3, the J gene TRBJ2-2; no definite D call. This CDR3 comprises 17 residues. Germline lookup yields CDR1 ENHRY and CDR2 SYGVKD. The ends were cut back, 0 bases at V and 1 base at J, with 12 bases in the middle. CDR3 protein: CAISESTGTWNTGELFF. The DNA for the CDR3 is TGTGCCATCAGTGAGTCGACCGGCACATGGAACACCGGGGAGCTGTTTTTT.

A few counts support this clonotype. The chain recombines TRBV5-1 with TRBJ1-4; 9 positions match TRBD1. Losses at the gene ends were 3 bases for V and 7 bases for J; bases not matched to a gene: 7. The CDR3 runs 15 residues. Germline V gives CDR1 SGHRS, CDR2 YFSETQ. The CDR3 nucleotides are TGCGCCAGCAGCTCACACAGGGGGCGGAGTGAAAAACTGTTTTTT. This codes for CASSSHRGRSEKLFF.

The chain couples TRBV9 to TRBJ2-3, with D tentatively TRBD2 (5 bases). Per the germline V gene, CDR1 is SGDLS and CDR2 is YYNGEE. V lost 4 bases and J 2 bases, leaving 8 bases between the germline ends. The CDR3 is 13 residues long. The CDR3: CASSYSDTDTQYF. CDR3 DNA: TGTGCCAGCAGCTATAGCGACACAGATACGCAGTATTTT.

CDR3 region: CASSLDSLGRDNSPLHF. As DNA, the CDR3 is TGTGCCAGCAGCTTAGATTCCTTGGGCAGGGATAATTCACCCCTCCACTTT. The rearrangement uses TRBV7-9 and TRBJ1-6; maybe TRBD1 (5 bases). This CDR3 region has 17 residues. The V gene lost 1 base and the J gene lost 5 bases, with 15 bases spanning the gap. Germline V lookup: CDR1 SEHNR, CDR2 FQNEAQ (reference sequence).

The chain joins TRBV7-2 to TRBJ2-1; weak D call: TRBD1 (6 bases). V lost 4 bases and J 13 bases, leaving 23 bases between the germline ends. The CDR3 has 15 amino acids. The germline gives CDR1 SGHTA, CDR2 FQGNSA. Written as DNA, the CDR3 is TGTGCCAGCAGCTGGGGGCAGGGTTTTTCAGAGACCCAGTTCTTC. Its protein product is CASSWGQGFSETQFF.

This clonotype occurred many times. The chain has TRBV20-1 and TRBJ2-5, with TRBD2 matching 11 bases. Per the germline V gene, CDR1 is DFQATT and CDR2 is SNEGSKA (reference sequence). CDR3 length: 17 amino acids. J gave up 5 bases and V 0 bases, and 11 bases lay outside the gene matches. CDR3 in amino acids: CSARDPSGGQIWETQYF. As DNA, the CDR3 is TGCAGTGCTAGAGATCCTAGCGGGGGGCAGATTTGGGAGACCCAGTACTTC.

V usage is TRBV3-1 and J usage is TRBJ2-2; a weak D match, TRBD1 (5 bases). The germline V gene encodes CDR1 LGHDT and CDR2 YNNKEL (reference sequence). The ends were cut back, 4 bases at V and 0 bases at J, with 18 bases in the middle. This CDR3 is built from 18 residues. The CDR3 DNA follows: TGTGCCAGCAGCCTTAGTTGGACGACGGACACGAACACCGGGGAGCTGTTTTTT. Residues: CASSLSWTTDTNTGELFF.

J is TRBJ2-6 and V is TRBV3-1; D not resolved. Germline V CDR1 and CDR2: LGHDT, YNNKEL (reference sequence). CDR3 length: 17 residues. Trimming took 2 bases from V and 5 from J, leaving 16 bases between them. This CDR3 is CASSQPRAGVRANVLTF. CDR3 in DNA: TGTGCCAGCAGCCAACCTAGAGCTGGTGTGCGGGCCAACGTCCTGACTTTC.

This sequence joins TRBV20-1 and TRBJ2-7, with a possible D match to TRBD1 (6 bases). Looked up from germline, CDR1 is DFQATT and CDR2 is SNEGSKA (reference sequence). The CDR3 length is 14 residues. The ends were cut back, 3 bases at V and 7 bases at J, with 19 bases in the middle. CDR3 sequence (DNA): TGCAGTGCTAGGGACAGTAGCTCCTACAATGAGCAGTACTTC. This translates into CSARDSSSYNEQYF.

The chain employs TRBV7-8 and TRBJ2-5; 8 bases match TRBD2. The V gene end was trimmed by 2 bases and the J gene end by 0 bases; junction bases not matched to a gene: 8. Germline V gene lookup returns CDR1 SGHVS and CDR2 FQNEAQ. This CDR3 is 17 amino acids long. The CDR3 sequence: CASSLRSSGGNQETQYF. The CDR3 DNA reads TGTGCCAGCAGCTTACGGTCGAGCGGGGGAAACCAAGAGACCCAGTACTTC.

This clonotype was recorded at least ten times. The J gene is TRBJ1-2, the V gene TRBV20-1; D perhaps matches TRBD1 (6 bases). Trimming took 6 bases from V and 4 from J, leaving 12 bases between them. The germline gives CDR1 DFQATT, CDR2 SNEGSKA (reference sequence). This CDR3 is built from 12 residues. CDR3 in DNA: TGCAGTGCCAACCGACAGGCCTATGGCTACACCTTC. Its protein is CSANRQAYGYTF.